The rows below give T cell receptor beta chains drawn from one sample of a study of technical replicates of blood from several donors. Method: immunoSEQ multiplex PCR; TCRdb's copy keeps in-frame clones and lacks some. This table holds approximately 14,000 clones, more than 75% found once. The sample consisted of PBMCs. The source is a human donor in good health. Each CDR3 is given with its conserved first and last residue. The D gene is left open where the match is weak. A row's size may be missing; if present it is once, few, many or a size class.

TRBJ2-1 . TRBV2 TRBD2 TGTGCCAGCGTACGGACTAGCGGGAGCTCCTACAATGAGCAGTTCTTC CASVRTSGSSYNEQFF
TRBJ2-2 . TRBV19 . TGTGCCAGTAGTATTATGGTCCAGGTCGGGGAGCTGTTTTTT CASSIMVQVGELFF
TRBJ2-7 few TRBV5-1 TRBD1 TGCGCCAGCAGCTTGACAGGGGCCCTCGAGCAGTACTTC CASSLTGALEQYF
TRBJ1-6 . TRBV6-5 . TGTGCCAGCAGTTACTCAGAGCCGCGGGATTCACCCCTCCACTTT CASSYSEPRDSPLHF
TRBJ2-5 once TRBV5-1 . TGCGCCAGCAGCTTTATAGGGGTGAAAGAAGAGACCCAGTACTTC CASSFIGVKEETQYF
TRBJ2-1 . TRBV5-1 . TGCGCCAGCTGCTCTTCCCCGACAGCTGCCAATGAGCAGTTCTTC CASCSSPTAANEQFF
TRBJ2-7 . TRBV27 TRBD2 TGTGCCAGCAGTTCCCGGGGGGGCGGGCCCTACGAGCAGTACTTC CASSSRGGGPYEQYF
TRBJ2-1 . TRBV11-3 TRBD2 TGTGCCAGCAGCCCAGGACTAGGGTCCTACAATGAGCAGTTCTTC CASSPGLGSYNEQFF
TRBJ1-2 . TRBV5-4 TRBD1 TGTGCCAGCAGCTTGGATGCAGGGGGAGGCTACACCTTC CASSLDAGGGYTF
TRBJ2-3 . TRBV5-1 TRBD2 TGCGCCAGCAGTCGGACTAGCGGGATCGCGGGCACAGATACGCAGTATTTT CASSRTSGIAGTDTQYF
TRBJ2-1 . TRBV5-1 TRBD2 TGCGCCAGCAGCTCCGCCCTGACTAGCGGGTCCTACAATGAGCAGTTCTTC CASSSALTSGSYNEQFF
TRBJ1-2 . TRBV28 TRBD1 TGTGCCAGCAGCGATTCCAGGGGGCGCCTCTATGGCTACACCTTC CASSDSRGRLYGYTF
TRBJ2-2 . TRBV10-3 . TGTGCCACCCAAATCGGCGGCGGGGAGCTGTTTTTT CATQIGGGELFF
TRBJ1-2 . TRBV6-4 TRBD1 TGTGCCAGCAGTGACTCGACAGGGCAGTATGGCTACACCTTC CASSDSTGQYGYTF
TRBJ2-1 . TRBV11-2 TRBD1 TGTGCCAGCAGCTTAACAGGGGACCTCTCAGGTGAGCAGTTCTTC CASSLTGDLSGEQFF
TRBJ2-1 . TRBV19 TRBD2 TGTGCCAGTAGTCTCAATCTAGCGGGGCACAATGAGCAGTTCTTC CASSLNLAGHNEQFF
TRBJ1-4 . TRBV19 . TGTGCCAGTAGTAGGTCGGGGACAACAGGAGAAAAACTGTTTTTT CASSRSGTTGEKLFF
TRBJ2-2 . TRBV2 TRBD1 TGTGCCAGCAATGAGCAGGGACAGGGGAACACCGGGGAGCTGTTTTTT CASNEQGQGNTGELFF
TRBJ1-5 . TRBV28 TRBD1 TGTGCCAGCAGTTCTCATAAAACAGGGGTGGACCAGCCCCAGCATTTT CASSSHKTGVDQPQHF